The 27 T cell receptor beta chains below come from one sample, sequenced in a study of CD8 T cells in Susac syndrome. Random hexamers were used to reverse transcribe about 0.45 to 1 ug of RNA. TCRdb ran MiXCR on the immunoSEQ multiplex PCR reads and lists one entry per CDR3 protein. Among more than 90,000 distinct CDR3 sequences listed, approximately 93% were seen once. Material: CD4+ T cells from PBMCs. These receptor sequences come from a human donor with multiple sclerosis.

The genes are TRBV5-1 and TRBJ1-6; D is uncertain. From germline, CDR1 is SGHRS and CDR2 YFSETQ. CDR3 length: 13 residues. Trimming pared 4 bases from V and 14 bases from J, leaving 16 bases between. Here the CDR3 DNA reads TGCGCCAGCAGCATCCCTTCCGATGACACCCTCCACTTT. The encoded protein is CASSIPSDDTLHF.

This clonotype was recorded only once. V usage is TRBV25-1 and J usage is TRBJ2-1; D might be TRBD1 (6 bases). Germline CDR1 and CDR2: MGHDK and SYGVNS. V lost 6 bases and J lost 2, with 11 bases in between. The CDR3 is 14 amino acids. In nucleotides, the CDR3 is TGTGCCAGCAGACACAGGGACCCCTACAATGAGCAGTTCTTC. As protein: CASRHRDPYNEQFF.

V is TRBV29-1 and J is TRBJ1-2, with no clear D. Trimming removed 3 bases at V and 5 bases at J, with 4 bases between. The CDR3 is 10 residues long. Germline CDR1 is SQVTM and CDR2 is ANQGSEA. CDR3: CSVDGYGYTF. The CDR3 nucleotides are TGCAGCGTTGACGGGTATGGCTACACCTTC. The full variable domain, with the rest looked up from reference TRBV29-1 and TRBJ1-2, is SAVISQKPSRDICQRGTSLTIQCQVDSQVTMMFWYRQQPGQSLTLIATANQGSEATYESGFVIDKFPISRPNLTFSTLTVSNMSPEDSSIYLCSVDGYGYTFGSGTRLTVV.

The chain carries TRBV24-1 and TRBJ2-5, with TRBD1 as a possible D gene (6 bases). The CDR3 totals 13 residues. CDR1 is KGHDR and CDR2 is SFDVKD in the germline V gene. The V gene lost 4 bases and the J gene lost 5 bases, with 10 bases spanning the gap. The CDR3 spells CATSDLRGETQYF. The CDR3 bases are TGTGCCACCAGTGACCTGAGGGGGGAGACCCAGTACTTC.

This sequence joins TRBV6-2 or TRBV6-3 and TRBJ2-1; the D gene is possibly TRBD1 (5 bases). The V end lost 6 bases, the J end lost 4 bases, and 10 bases lay between the germline ends. Germline lookup yields CDR1 MNHEY and CDR2 SVGEGT. This CDR3 is built from 13 residues. CDR3 in amino acids: CASRPDSYNEQFF. As DNA, the CDR3 is TGTGCCAGCAGGCCTGACAGTTACAATGAGCAGTTCTTC.

DNA for the CDR3: TGCGCCAGCAGCTTAAGGGCGTCTGCCCAAGAGACCCAGTACTTC. It translates to CASSLRASAQETQYF. This sequence joins TRBV5-1 and TRBJ2-5; D gene unclear. The germline V and J ends were trimmed by 2 bases and 1 base, with 12 bases remaining between them. Germline loops: CDR1 SGHRS, CDR2 YFSETQ. This CDR3 has 15 residues.

This sequence joins TRBV18 and TRBJ2-1; perhaps D is TRBD1 or TRBD2 (6 bases each). This CDR3 has 16 amino acids. Germline CDR1 reads KGHSH; CDR2 reads LQKENI. Trimming cost V 3 bases and J 11 bases, with 23 bases left between them. This CDR3 is CASSPPTGGLTMKQFF. The CDR3 bases are TGTGCCAGCTCACCGCCGACCGGGGGCCTAACAATGAAGCAGTTCTTC. The variable domain in full, with the rest retrieved from reference TRBV18 and TRBJ2-1, is NAGVMQNPRHLVRRRGQEARLRCSPMKGHSHVYWYRQLPEEGLKFMVYLQKENIIDESGMPKERFSAEFPKEGPSILRIQQVVRGDSAAYFCASSPPTGGLTMKQFFGPGTRLTVL.

The DNA of the CDR3 is TGCAGTGCTAGAGAGGACTCCTACGAGCAGTACTTC. Its translation: CSAREDSYEQYF. V gene TRBV20-1 combines with J gene TRBJ2-7; D is uncertain. The CDR3 consists of 12 residues. Germline values: CDR1 DFQATT, CDR2 SNEGSKA (reference sequence). V lost 0 bases, J lost 0 bases, and 3 bases lay in between.

The sample holds one count of this clonotype. The chain links TRBV20-1 to TRBJ2-3; 7 bases are a match to TRBD2. CDR1 and CDR2 (germline): DFQATT, SNEGSKA (reference sequence). There are 13 residues in the CDR3. CDR3 residues: CRAAAGETDTQYF. Written as DNA, the CDR3 is TGCAGAGCGGCGGCGGGGGAAACAGATACGCAGTATTTT.

This rearrangement joins TRBV5-1 to TRBJ2-5, with 9 bases that match TRBD1. V was pared by 5 bases and J by 5 bases, with 13 bases of the junction left unmatched. This CDR3 is 16 amino acids long. Germline loops: CDR1 SGHRS, CDR2 YFSETQ. The CDR3 region is CASRRQGQGRRETQYF. CDR3 nucleotides: TGCGCCAGCAGGAGACAAGGACAGGGGAGGAGGGAGACCCAGTACTTC.

The chain joins TRBV5-6 to TRBJ2-5; D may be TRBD1 or TRBD2 (5 bases each). The CDR3 runs 16 residues. CDR1 is SGHDT and CDR2 is YYEEEE in the germline V gene. V gave up 4 bases and J gave up 9 bases, with 25 bases separating them. This chain's CDR3 is CASSTVPGRIGVAQYF. As DNA, the CDR3 is TGTGCCAGCAGCACCGTCCCGGGACGCATTGGAGTGGCCCAGTACTTC. Full variable domain (missing parts from reference TRBV5-6 and TRBJ2-5): DAGVTQSPTHLIKTRGQQVTLRCSPKSGHDTVSWYQQALGQGPQFIFQYYEEEERQRGNFPDRFSGHQFPNYSSELNVNALLLGDSALYLCASSTVPGRIGVAQYFGPGTRLLVL.

The chain recombines TRBV6-5 with TRBJ1-1; 8 bases agree with TRBD1. J gave up 1 base and V 1 base, and 2 bases lay outside the gene matches. The CDR3 has 15 amino acids. From germline, CDR1 is MNHEY and CDR2 SVGAGI. CDR3 region: CASSYFGQGNTEAFF. The CDR3 DNA sequence: TGTGCCAGCAGTTACTTCGGACAGGGGAACACTGAAGCTTTCTTT.

This chain uses TRBV5-1 with TRBJ1-2; D remains unclear. The CDR3 runs to 12 residues. Germline CDR1 is SGHRS and CDR2 is YFSETQ. The ends were cut back, 5 bases at V and 3 bases at J, with 8 bases in the middle. CDR3 nucleotides: TGCGCCAGCAGGGACGGAGACTATGGCTACACCTTC. The encoded protein is CASRDGDYGYTF.

This chain uses TRBV3-1 with TRBJ1-5; the D is unclear. CDR1 is LGHDT and CDR2 is YNNKEL in the germline V gene (reference sequence). The V and J ends lost 4 bases and 6 bases respectively, with 16 bases between them. The CDR3 length is 15 residues. This CDR3 reads CASSPRAAGSQPQHF. CDR3 DNA: TGTGCCAGCAGCCCCCGGGCCGCTGGGAGTCAGCCCCAGCATTTT.

The chain recombines TRBV9 with TRBJ1-1; D gene unclear. The CDR3 consists of 14 residues. Germline V gives CDR1 SGDLS, CDR2 YYNGEE. Trimming stripped 3 bases from V and 0 bases from J, with 9 bases between. DNA of the CDR3: TGTGCCAGCAGCGCCCTACAGATGAACACTGAAGCTTTCTTT. Translation gives CASSALQMNTEAFF.

The chain couples TRBV5-1 to TRBJ2-7, with a tentative D call TRBD2 (5 bases). The germline V gene encodes CDR1 SGHRS and CDR2 YFSETQ. Trimming removed 0 bases at V and 2 bases at J, with 12 bases between. The CDR3 has 15 residues. The CDR3 spells CASSLESGFAYEQYF. For the CDR3, the DNA is TGCGCCAGCAGCTTGGAGTCGGGATTCGCCTACGAGCAGTACTTC.

This sequence joins TRBV2 and TRBJ1-2, with D hard to call. Trimming cost V 6 bases and J 8 bases, with 16 bases left between them. Germline loops: CDR1 SNHLY, CDR2 FYNNEI. This CDR3 has 13 amino acids. The CDR3 DNA reads as TGTGCCAGCAGGGGGAGGGATGCCTGCGGCTACACCTTC. It yields the protein CASRGRDACGYTF.

The chain couples TRBV4-1 to TRBJ1-1; 11 bases match TRBD1. V was clipped by 5 bases and J by 3 bases; unmatched bases: 8. Looked up from germline, CDR1 is MGHRA and CDR2 is YSYEKL. This CDR3 region has 16 residues. CDR3 sequence (DNA): TGCGCCAGCAGCTCGGACAGGGGGCGCGGGGACACTGAAGCTTTCTTT. Its translation: CASSSDRGRGDTEAFF.

This chain joins TRBV30 and TRBJ1-3; no firm D call. The CDR3 is made up of 15 amino acids. Per the germline V gene, CDR1 is GTSNPN and CDR2 is SVGIG (reference sequence). Trimming removed 2 bases from V and 3 bases from J, with 14 bases in between. The CDR3: CAWSNRRQGGNTIYF. The CDR3, as DNA: TGTGCCTGGAGTAACCGGCGGCAAGGTGGAAACACCATATATTTT.

This chain links TRBV5-6 with TRBJ2-5; 8 positions match TRBD1. The ends lost 0 bases at V and 5 bases at J; junction bases unmatched: 0. This CDR3 is built from 13 residues. The germline V gene encodes CDR1 SGHDT and CDR2 YYEEEE. The CDR3 spells CASSLGDRETQYF. DNA for the CDR3: TGTGCCAGCAGCTTGGGGGACAGGGAGACCCAGTACTTC.

The chain recombines TRBV6-5 with TRBJ1-1; D is unclear. The V gene lost 0 bases and the J gene lost 4 bases, with 12 bases spanning the gap. The length of the CDR3 is 15 residues. Germline lookup yields CDR1 MNHEY and CDR2 SVGAGI. The CDR3 DNA follows: TGTGCCAGCAGTTACTCGGCAAGGGTGGCCACTGAAGCTTTCTTT. This encodes CASSYSARVATEAFF.

The rearrangement uses TRBV28 and TRBJ2-7; maybe TRBD1 (6 bases). The V end lost 6 bases, the J end lost 2 bases, and 23 bases lay between the germline ends. The V gene's germline CDR1 is MDHEN and CDR2 SYDVKM. CDR3 length: 17 amino acids. The CDR3 region is CASSRSRDMGGPYEQYF. The CDR3 DNA reads TGTGCCAGCAGCCGGTCCCGGGACATGGGTGGGCCCTACGAGCAGTACTTC.

In this sample, this clonotype turned up once. The V and J genes are TRBV29-1 and TRBJ1-1; D possibly corresponds to TRBD1 (5 bases). The CDR3 consists of 14 residues. CDR1 and CDR2 (germline): SQVTM, ANQGSEA. The V gene lost 4 bases and the J gene lost 1 base, with 13 bases spanning the gap. As DNA, the CDR3 is TGCAGCGTTGCCTTACTGGGGGGGAACACTGAAGCTTTCTTT. Protein: CSVALLGGNTEAFF.

The chain is built from TRBV30 and TRBJ2-3; TRBD1 aligns across 7 bases. There are 14 residues in the CDR3. Trimming at V came to 8 bases and at J to 0 bases, leaving 8 bases not matched to a gene. The germline CDR1 and CDR2 sequences are GTSNPN and SVGIG (reference sequence). CDR3 sequence (DNA): TGTGCCCAAGAGACAGGGAGTAGCACAGATACGCAGTATTTT. It encodes CAQETGSSTDTQYF.

The J gene is TRBJ2-3, the V gene TRBV7-9, with D hard to call. CDR1 and CDR2 (germline): SEHNR, FQNEAQ (reference sequence). Trimming cost V 8 bases and J 5 bases, with 11 bases left between them. The CDR3 has 12 residues. The CDR3 DNA is TGTGCCAGCCGCGTAACCGAAGATACGCAGTATTTT. Translation: CASRVTEDTQYF.

The DNA for the CDR3 is TGTGCCAGCAGTTACTCGATTCGTTTGGCAGGGAGCCCGAACACTGAAGCTTTCTTT. Translation gives CASSYSIRLAGSPNTEAFF. V gene TRBV6-2 or TRBV6-3 combines with J gene TRBJ1-1; D possibly corresponds to TRBD1 (5 bases). The CDR3 totals 19 residues. Germline V gives CDR1 MNHEY, CDR2 SVGEGT. Trimming removed 0 bases at V and 1 base at J, with 21 bases between.

This chain connects TRBV7-3 to TRBJ2-6, with 7 bases lining up with TRBD1. V trimming: 3 bases; J trimming: 2 bases; junction bases outside the gene matches: 1. CDR3 length: 15 amino acids. The germline gives CDR1 SGHTA, CDR2 FQGTGA. CDR3 region: CASSFDRAGANVLTF. CDR3 bases: TGTGCCAGCAGCTTCGACAGGGCTGGGGCCAACGTCCTGACTTTC.